The clone carrying this T cell receptor (beta chain) is medium-sized (0.01 to 0.1%) by share. This record belongs to a study of T-cell memory formation after mild COVID-19. 5'RACE with constant-segment primers built TCRalpha and TCRbeta cDNA libraries with UMIs. TCRdb analysed the 5' RACE reads with MiXCR anew, one entry per CDR3 protein. Of more than 10,000 distinct CDR3 sequences in the sample, under 20% were seen once. CDR1 and CDR2 (germline): WNHNN, SYGVQD (reference sequence). The V gene lost 3 bases and the J gene lost 3 bases, with 11 bases spanning the gap. The CDR3 loop spans 14 amino acids.

This sequence joins TRBV10-1 and TRBJ1-1; maybe TRBD1 (5 bases). The TCR sequence derives from a man between 18 and 35 years old who had mild COVID-19 (a few samples of this study predate the infection). Cell type and time point are not known. The sequenced material came from PBMCs or a T cell subset sorted from them (not recorded which). The CDR3 sequence is CASSDARGDTEAFF. The CDR3 DNA sequence: TGCGCCAGCAGTGATGCCCGGGGGGACACTGAAGCTTTCTTT.